This passage covers 20 T cell receptor beta chains from one sample sequenced in a study of identical twins. Via MiXCR, TCRdb re-called the 5' RACE reads, giving one row per CDR3 protein. The sample consists of 500,000 or so distinct CDR3 sequences, approximately 15% of them appearing once. The sample was also reused in another study, on yellow fever vaccine responses in identical twins.

Specimen: CD4+ T cells sorted from blood. The receptor set was obtained from a woman younger than 35 in good health.

The V and J genes are TRBV7-3 and TRBJ1-1; TRBD1 agrees at 7 bases. CDR1 and CDR2 from the germline V gene are SGHTA and FQGTGA. There are 14 residues in the CDR3. Unmatched junction bases numbered 3, after V lost 4 bases and J lost 1 base. CDR3 in DNA: TGTGCCAGCAGCTACAGGGGCCGGAACACTGAAGCTTTCTTT. It encodes CASSYRGRNTEAFF. The variable domain in full, with the rest retrieved from reference TRBV7-3 and TRBJ1-1, is GAGVSQTPSNKVTEKGKYVELRCDPISGHTALYWYRQSLGQGPEFLIYFQGTGAADDSGLPNDRFFAVRPEGSVSTLKIQRTERGDSAVYLCASSYRGRNTEAFFGQGTRLTVV.

This clonotype was observed a few times. The V gene is TRBV20-1, the J gene TRBJ2-7; D remains ambiguous. The CDR3 spans 11 residues. Germline CDR1 DFQATT, CDR2 SNEGSKA (reference sequence). Trimming took 7 bases from V and 7 from J, leaving 14 bases between them. In DNA, the CDR3 is TGCAGTGGAATCCTCGAGGAGGAGCAGTACTTC. The encoded protein is CSGILEEEQYF.

There are a few counts of this clonotype. The germline gene is not matched at one end of the junction; a read error may be the cause. The V gene is TRBV6-1, the J gene TRBJ2-7; 7 nucleotides line up with TRBD2. CDR3 length: 13 amino acids. Germline CDR1 MNHNS, CDR2 SASEGT. The CDR3 region is CASREAGSYEQYF. DNA for the CDR3: TGTGCCAGCAGAGAAGCGGGAAGCTACGAGCAGTACTTC.

The chain uses TRBV3-1 and TRBJ2-1; D remains unclear. The CDR3 covers 13 residues. Germline-derived CDR1 and CDR2 are LGHDT and YNNKEL (reference sequence). Trimming shortened V by 4 bases and J by 5 bases, and 9 bases separated the two germline ends. The CDR3 region is CASSRRADNEQFF. CDR3 nucleotides: TGTGCCAGCAGCCGACGGGCCGACAATGAGCAGTTCTTC.

The chain carries TRBV11-1 and TRBJ2-7; TRBD2 might be the D (6 bases). CDR1 is SGHAT and CDR2 is FQDESV in the germline V gene (reference sequence). The CDR3 length is 12 residues. Deletions cut 4 bases from V and 7 bases from J, with 11 bases between. This chain's CDR3 is CASSSLAREQYF. DNA for the CDR3: TGTGCCAGCAGCTCGCTAGCGCGGGAGCAGTACTTC. The entire variable domain, with the rest obtained from reference TRBV11-1 and TRBJ2-7, is as follows: EAEVAQSPRYKITEKSQAVAFWCDPISGHATLYWYRQILGQGPELLVQFQDESVVDDSQLPKDRFSAERLKGVDSTLKIQPAELGDSAMYLCASSSLAREQYFGPGTRLTVT.

DNA of the CDR3: TGCGCCAGCAGCTTGAAGGGAATCCATCTAGCCGGGGAGCTGTTTTTT. It codes for CASSLKGIHLAGELFF. The V and J genes are TRBV5-1 and TRBJ2-2; no clear D gene. The germline CDR1 and CDR2 sequences are SGHRS and YFSETQ. The V gene lost 1 base and the J gene lost 6 bases, with 16 bases spanning the gap. The CDR3 runs to 16 residues.

The chain links TRBV12-3 or TRBV12-4 to TRBJ2-5, with 7 bases fitting TRBD2. The CDR3 is made up of 13 amino acids. V trimming: 3 bases; J trimming: 5 bases; junction bases outside the gene matches: 3. This chain's CDR3 is CASSFWEGETQYF. In DNA form, the CDR3 reads TGTGCCAGCAGTTTTTGGGAGGGCGAGACCCAGTACTTC.

This rearrangement joins TRBV2 to TRBJ2-5; maybe TRBD2 (6 bases). CDR3 length equals 15 residues. Germline loops: CDR1 SNHLY, CDR2 FYNNEI. V lost 4 bases and J lost 5, with 17 bases in between. CDR3 amino acids: CASSVRGSGPETQYF. CDR3 nucleotides: TGTGCCAGCAGTGTACGGGGGAGCGGTCCGGAGACCCAGTACTTC.

The CDR3 protein is CASGVSSYNEQFF. The CDR3 DNA reads as TGTGCCAGCGGGGTGTCCTCCTACAATGAGCAGTTCTTC. The chain is built from TRBV6-1 and TRBJ2-1; D is ambiguous. The CDR3 runs to 13 residues. Germline V gene data show CDR1 as MNHNS and CDR2 as SASEGT. V lost 8 bases, J lost 0 bases, and 8 bases lay in between.

CDR3 nucleotide sequence: TGTGCCAGCAGCTTTGGTCGGTTGAACACTGAAGCTTTCTTT. Translating gives CASSFGRLNTEAFF. V is TRBV5-5 and J is TRBJ1-1; D unclear. V dropped 2 bases and J dropped 0 bases, with 8 bases sitting between them. Per germline, CDR1 SGHKS and CDR2 YYEKEE (reference sequence). The CDR3 is 14 amino acids.

The gene calls are TRBV6-2 or TRBV6-3 and TRBJ2-1; D is undetermined. Trimming took 2 bases from V and 10 from J, leaving 6 bases between them. The CDR3 runs to 11 residues. Per the germline V gene, CDR1 is MNHEY and CDR2 is SVGEGT. CDR3 amino acids: CASSYEAEQFF. CDR3 DNA: TGTGCCAGCAGTTACGAGGCCGAGCAGTTCTTC.

There are a few counts of this clonotype. J is TRBJ2-1 and V is TRBV5-1; TRBD2 is a possible D gene (5 bases). This CDR3 spans 14 amino acids. CDR1 is SGHRS and CDR2 is YFSETQ in the germline V gene. Deletions cut 4 bases from V and 5 bases from J, with 13 bases between. The CDR3 reads CASSLLSANNEQFF. The CDR3 bases are TGCGCCAGCAGCCTGCTTAGCGCCAACAATGAGCAGTTCTTC.

This clonotype turned up a few times. The chain joins TRBV6-5 to TRBJ2-7; no clear D gene. The V gene lost 0 bases and the J gene lost 6 bases, with 15 bases spanning the gap. This CDR3 comprises 15 residues. Looked up from germline, CDR1 is MNHEY and CDR2 is SVGAGI. CDR3 region: CASSYSVAVRAEQYF. DNA of the CDR3: TGTGCCAGCAGTTACTCGGTGGCGGTACGGGCCGAGCAGTACTTC.

This clonotype was observed once. The chain has TRBV5-4 and TRBJ2-3; no reliable D call. Germline assignment: CDR1 SGHNT and CDR2 YYREEE (reference sequence). This CDR3 region has 13 residues. The V end lost 0 bases, the J end lost 5 bases, and 7 bases lay between the germline ends. The CDR3 region is CASSLVSLDTQYF. CDR3 bases: TGTGCCAGCAGCTTGGTTTCGTTAGATACGCAGTATTTT.

The chain has TRBV6-1 and TRBJ1-3, with D unclear. With 6 bases removed from V and 6 bases from J, the gap between germline ends came to 18 bases. Germline CDR1 reads MNHNS; CDR2 reads SASEGT. The CDR3 is made up of 15 amino acids. The chain's CDR3 is CASSPPGSNENTIYF. The CDR3 DNA follows: TGTGCCAGCAGCCCACCGGGGTCTAATGAAAACACCATATATTTT.

This clonotype was found a few times. One end of the junction fails to match germline, which may point to a read error. This chain uses TRBV2 with TRBJ2-2, with D possibly matching TRBD1 (5 bases). This CDR3 is 16 amino acids long. Germline-derived CDR1 and CDR2 are SNHLY and FYNNEI. The CDR3 nucleotides read TGTGCCAGCAGAGAAGTTCAGGGCAAACGTGGCGGGGAGCTGTTTTTT. It specifies CASREVQGKRGGELFF.

The gene calls are TRBV6-4 and TRBJ2-3; D tentatively reads TRBD1 or TRBD2 (6 bases each). V was trimmed by 1 base and J by 0 bases, leaving 8 bases between them. Germline V gene sequence: CDR1 MRHNA, CDR2 SNTAGT. This CDR3 comprises 15 residues. The CDR3 is CASSDWGASTDTQYF. Written as DNA, the CDR3 is TGTGCCAGCAGTGACTGGGGGGCTAGCACAGATACGCAGTATTTT.

The sample holds a few counts of this clonotype. The chain combines TRBV6-5 with TRBJ1-2; 7 bases align to TRBD1. The CDR3 has 14 residues. The junction had 6 bases not matched to a gene; V was cut back by 0 bases and J by 8 bases. From germline, CDR1 is MNHEY and CDR2 SVGAGI. The CDR3 nucleotides read TGTGCCAGCAGTTACTCGACAGGGTTGGAGGGCTACACCTTC. Encoded protein: CASSYSTGLEGYTF.

V and J are TRBV6-2 or TRBV6-3 and TRBJ1-1; possible D gene TRBD1, 5 bases. This CDR3 spans 18 amino acids. Germline lookup yields CDR1 MNHEY and CDR2 SVGEGT. V was trimmed by 6 bases and J by 1 base, leaving 24 bases between them. CDR3 loop: CASRGTQGGADRNTEAFF. CDR3 nucleotides: TGTGCCAGCAGAGGGACCCAGGGCGGGGCAGACCGGAACACTGAAGCTTTCTTT.

A few counts support this clonotype. This chain joins TRBV7-2 and TRBJ2-1; D unclear. Germline CDR1 is SGHTA and CDR2 is FQGNSA. The CDR3 sequence is 13 residues long. Trimming removed 2 bases at V and 5 bases at J, with 7 bases between. CDR3 sequence reads: CASSLRLHNEQFF. The CDR3, as DNA: TGTGCCAGCAGCTTAAGGCTACACAATGAGCAGTTCTTC. The full variable domain, rest sourced from reference TRBV7-2 and TRBJ2-1, is GAGVSQSPSNKVTEKGKDVELRCDPISGHTALYWYRQSLGQGLEFLIYFQGNSAPDKSGLPSDRFSAERTGGSVSTLTIQRTQQEDSAVYLCASSLRLHNEQFFGPGTRLTVL.